This TCR beta chain was found in a study of T cell responses to AZD1222 COVID-19 vaccine. The repertoire was sequenced with immunoSEQ multiplex PCR; TCRdb's copy has only in-frame clones and lacks some. The repertoire holds tens of thousands of clones, with about 83% as singletons. The CDR3 is made up of 16 amino acids. Germline CDR1 reads MNHEY; CDR2 reads SMNVEV (reference sequence). V was pared by 2 bases and J by 0 bases, with 8 bases between. The sequenced sample was peripheral blood, obtained 28 days after the second AZD1222 dose. The gene calls are TRBV27 and TRBJ1-6, with D unclear. The receptor's source is an adult who received the AZD1222 COVID-19 vaccine. CDR3 loop: CASSLTRGSYNSPLHF. In DNA form, the CDR3 reads TGTGCCAGCAGTTTAACACGGGGCTCCTATAATTCACCCCTCCACTTT.